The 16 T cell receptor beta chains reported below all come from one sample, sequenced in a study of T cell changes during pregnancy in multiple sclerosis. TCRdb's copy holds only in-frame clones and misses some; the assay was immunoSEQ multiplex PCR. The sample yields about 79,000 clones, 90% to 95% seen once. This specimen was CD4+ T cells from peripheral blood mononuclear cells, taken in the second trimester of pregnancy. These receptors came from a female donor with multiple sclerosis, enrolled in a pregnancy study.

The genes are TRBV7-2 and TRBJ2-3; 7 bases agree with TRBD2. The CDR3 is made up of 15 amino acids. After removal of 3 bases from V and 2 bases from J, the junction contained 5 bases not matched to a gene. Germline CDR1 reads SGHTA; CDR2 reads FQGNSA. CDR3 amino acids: CASSLGLSVTDTQYF. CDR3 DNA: TGTGCCAGCAGCTTGGGACTATCTGTCACAGATACGCAGTATTTT.

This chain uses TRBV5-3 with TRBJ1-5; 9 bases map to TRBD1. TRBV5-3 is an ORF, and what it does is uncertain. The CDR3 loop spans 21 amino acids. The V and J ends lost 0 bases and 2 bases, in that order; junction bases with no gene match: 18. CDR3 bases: TGTGCCAGAAGCTTGGCCTCCCCCGGGACAGGGAGAGTCAGGCGCAATCAGCCCCAGCATTTT. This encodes CARSLASPGTGRVRRNQPQHF.

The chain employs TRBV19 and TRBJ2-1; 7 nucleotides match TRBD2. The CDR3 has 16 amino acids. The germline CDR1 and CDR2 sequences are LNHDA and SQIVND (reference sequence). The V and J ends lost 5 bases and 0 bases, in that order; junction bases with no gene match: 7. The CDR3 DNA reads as TGTGCCAGTAGTCCCTGGGGCGGGAGCTCCTACAATGAGCAGTTCTTC. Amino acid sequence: CASSPWGGSSYNEQFF.

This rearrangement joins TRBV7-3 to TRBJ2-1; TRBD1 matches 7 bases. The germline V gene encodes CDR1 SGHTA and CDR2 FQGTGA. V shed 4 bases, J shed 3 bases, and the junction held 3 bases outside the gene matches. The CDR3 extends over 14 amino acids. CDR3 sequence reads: CASSYSGGYNEQFF. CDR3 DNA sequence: TGTGCCAGCAGCTATTCAGGGGGCTACAATGAGCAGTTCTTC. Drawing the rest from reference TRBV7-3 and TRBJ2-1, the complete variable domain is GAGVSQTPSNKVTEKGKYVELRCDPISGHTALYWYRQSLGQGPEFLIYFQGTGAADDSGLPNDRFFAVRPEGSVSTLKIQRTERGDSAVYLCASSYSGGYNEQFFGPGTRLTVL.

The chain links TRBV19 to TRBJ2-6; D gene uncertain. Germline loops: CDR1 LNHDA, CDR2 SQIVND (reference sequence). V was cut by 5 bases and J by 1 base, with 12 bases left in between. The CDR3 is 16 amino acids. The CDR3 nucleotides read TGTGCCAGTAGTTCCCCAGGTCTTTCTGGGGCCAACGTCCTGACTTTC. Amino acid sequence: CASSSPGLSGANVLTF.

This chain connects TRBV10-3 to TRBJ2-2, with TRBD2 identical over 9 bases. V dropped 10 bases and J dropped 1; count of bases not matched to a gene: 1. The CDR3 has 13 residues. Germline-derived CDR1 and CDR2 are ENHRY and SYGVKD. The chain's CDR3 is CATSGMNTGELFF. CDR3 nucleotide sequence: TGTGCCACTAGCGGGATGAACACCGGGGAGCTGTTTTTT.

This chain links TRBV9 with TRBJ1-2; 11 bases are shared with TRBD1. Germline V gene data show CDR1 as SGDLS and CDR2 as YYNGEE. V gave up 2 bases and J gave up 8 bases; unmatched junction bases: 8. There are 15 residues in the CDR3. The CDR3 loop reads CASSVLGQGAQGYTF. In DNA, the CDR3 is TGTGCCAGCAGCGTTCTTGGACAGGGGGCGCAGGGCTACACCTTC. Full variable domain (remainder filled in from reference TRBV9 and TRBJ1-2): DSGVTQTPKHLITATGQRVTLRCSPRSGDLSVYWYQQSLDQGLQFLIQYYNGEERAKGNILERFSAQQFPDLHSELNLSSLELGDSALYFCASSVLGQGAQGYTFGSGTRLTVV.

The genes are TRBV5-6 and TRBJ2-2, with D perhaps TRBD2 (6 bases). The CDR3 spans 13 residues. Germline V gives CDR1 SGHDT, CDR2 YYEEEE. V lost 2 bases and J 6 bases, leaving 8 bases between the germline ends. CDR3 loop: CASSFSGAGELFF. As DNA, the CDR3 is TGTGCCAGCAGCTTTTCGGGGGCCGGGGAGCTGTTTTTT.

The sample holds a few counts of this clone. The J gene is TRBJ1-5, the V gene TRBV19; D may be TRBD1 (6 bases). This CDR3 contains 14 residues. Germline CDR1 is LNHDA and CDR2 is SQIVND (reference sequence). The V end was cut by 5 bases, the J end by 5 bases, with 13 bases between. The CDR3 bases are TGTGCCAGTAGTTCTTACAGGGCTGATCAGCCCCAGCATTTT. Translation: CASSSYRADQPQHF.

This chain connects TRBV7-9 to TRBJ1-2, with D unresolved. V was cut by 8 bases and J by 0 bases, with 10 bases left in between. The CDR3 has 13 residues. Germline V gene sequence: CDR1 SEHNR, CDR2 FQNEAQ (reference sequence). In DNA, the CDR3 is TGTGCCAGCGTACAGCAATCTAACTATGGCTACACCTTC. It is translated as CASVQQSNYGYTF.

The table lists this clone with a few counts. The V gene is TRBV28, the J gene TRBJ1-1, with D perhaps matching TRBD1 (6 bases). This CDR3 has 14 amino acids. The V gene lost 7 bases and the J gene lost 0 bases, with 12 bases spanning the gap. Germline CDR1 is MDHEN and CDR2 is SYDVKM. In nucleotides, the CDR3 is TGTGCCAGCATCGTGGGGGCCATGAACACTGAAGCTTTCTTT. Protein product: CASIVGAMNTEAFF. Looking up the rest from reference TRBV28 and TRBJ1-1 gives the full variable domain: DVKVTQSSRYLVKRTGEKVFLECVQDMDHENMFWYRQDPGLGLRLIYFSYDVKMKEKGDIPEGYSVSREKKERFSLILESASTNQTSMYLCASIVGAMNTEAFFGQGTRLTVV.

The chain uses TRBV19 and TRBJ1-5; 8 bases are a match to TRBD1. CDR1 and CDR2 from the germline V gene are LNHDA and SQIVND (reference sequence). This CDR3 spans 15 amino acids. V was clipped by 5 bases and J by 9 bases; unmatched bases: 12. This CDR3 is CASSLIQGADRPQHF. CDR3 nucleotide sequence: TGTGCCAGTAGTCTGATCCAGGGGGCGGATCGGCCCCAGCATTTT.

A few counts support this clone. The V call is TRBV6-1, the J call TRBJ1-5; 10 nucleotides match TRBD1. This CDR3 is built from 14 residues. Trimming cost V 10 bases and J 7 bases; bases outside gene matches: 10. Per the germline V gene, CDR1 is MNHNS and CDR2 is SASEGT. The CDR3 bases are TGTGCCACAGCCAGACAGGGGGCCGGGCAGCCCCAGCATTTT. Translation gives CATARQGAGQPQHF.

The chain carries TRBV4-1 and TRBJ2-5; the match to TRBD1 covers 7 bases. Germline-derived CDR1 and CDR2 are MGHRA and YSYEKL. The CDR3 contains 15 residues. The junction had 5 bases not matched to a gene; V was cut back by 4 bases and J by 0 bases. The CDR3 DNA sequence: TGCGCCAGCAGCCTTAGACAGGGAGACCAAGAGACCCAGTACTTC. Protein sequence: CASSLRQGDQETQYF.

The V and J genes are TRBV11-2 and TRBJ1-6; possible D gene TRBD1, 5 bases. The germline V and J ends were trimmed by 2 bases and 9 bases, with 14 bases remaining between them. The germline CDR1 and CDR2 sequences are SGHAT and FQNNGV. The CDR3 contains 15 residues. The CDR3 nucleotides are TGTGCCAGCAGCTTATATAGCCAGGGTGGTTCACCCCTCCACTTT. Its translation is CASSLYSQGGSPLHF.

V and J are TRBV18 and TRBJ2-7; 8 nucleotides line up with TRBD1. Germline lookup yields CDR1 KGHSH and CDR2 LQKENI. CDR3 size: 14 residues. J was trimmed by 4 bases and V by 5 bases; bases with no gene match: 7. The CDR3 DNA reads TGTGCCAGCTCAAAGGACAGGGATAGGTACGAGCAGTACTTC. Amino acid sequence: CASSKDRDRYEQYF.